A single sample gave rise to the 12 T cell receptor beta chains below, sequenced in a study of CXCR3-negative and CXCR3-positive naive CD8 T cells. Study-level points and caveats: CXCR3-positive naive cells had more hydrophobic TRB CDR3s than CXCR3-negative naive cells.

Their antigen targets remain unknown. Via 5' RACE with UMI labels, TRB cDNA libraries were prepared. TCRdb processed the 5' RACE reads again and assigns one entry to each CDR3 protein, with no DNA. The ten most abundant clones cover roughly 0.75% of a sample with over 50,000 distinct CDR3 sequences. The sample was naive CXCR3+ CD8+ T cells from blood. Subset reported: CD45RO-CCR7+CD27+CD95- naive CD8+ T cells expressing CXCR3 (TNR3+). These receptors all come from a human donor in good health. Some clones in this sample may be carry-over from other donors' samples.

CDR3 sequence: CASSTYGTSGSNEQFF. The V and J genes are TRBV12-3 or TRBV12-4 and TRBJ2-1; TCRdb proposes TRBD2, but this gene call is untestable without DNA. CDR3 length: 16 residues.

The chain joins TRBV7-8 to TRBJ2-7. The CDR3 loop spans 16 amino acids. Germline V CDR1 and CDR2: SGHVS, FQNEAQ. Here the CDR3 reads CASSLVPTRQNYEQYF. Full variable domain (outside the CDR3, taken from reference TRBV7-8 and TRBJ2-7): GAGVSQSPRYKVAKRGQDVALRCDPISGHVSLFWYQQALGQGPEFLTYFQNEAQLDKSGLPSDRFFAERPEGSVSTLKIQRTQQEDSAVYLCASSLVPTRQNYEQYFGPGTRLTVT.

The CDR3 sequence is CSTLGPSGGENEQFF. The rearrangement joins TRBV20-1 to TRBJ2-1; TCRdb gives TRBD1 as the D gene, but with no DNA this cannot be confirmed. This CDR3 is 15 amino acids long. Germline values: CDR1 DFQATT, CDR2 SNEGSKA (reference sequence).

The chain couples TRBV9 to TRBJ2-7. The CDR3 has 14 residues. Germline V gene lookup returns CDR1 SGDLS and CDR2 YYNGEE. This CDR3 is CASSVVPEHYEQYF.

The chain uses TRBV10-3 and TRBJ1-2; the TRBD1 assignment by TCRdb is unverifiable without DNA. The CDR3 consists of 16 residues. Germline V gives CDR1 ENHRY, CDR2 SYGVKD. The chain's CDR3 is CAISESNQGATNGYTF.

The genes are TRBV28 and TRBJ2-1; the D call from TCRdb, TRBD1, cannot be confirmed without DNA. Germline CDR1 MDHEN, CDR2 SYDVKM. The CDR3 length is 17 residues. The CDR3 here is CASSTTTSGGTYNEQFF.

The V and J genes are TRBV7-6 and TRBJ2-5; checking the TCRdb D call of TRBD1 is not possible without DNA. Germline loops: CDR1 SGHVS, CDR2 FNYEAQ. The CDR3 runs 16 residues. The CDR3 loop reads CASSLLRDKDAETQYF.

The V and J genes are TRBV7-9 and TRBJ2-1; TCRdb picks TRBD1, but there is no DNA to check that call. Germline-derived CDR1 and CDR2 are SEHNR and FQNEAQ (reference sequence). CDR3 length equals 13 residues. CDR3: CASSPKRGDEQFF.

The CDR3 loop is CVSSLYGPGQGEGEQYF. The chain employs TRBV6-5 and TRBJ2-7; TCRdb calls TRBD1, which cannot be checked without DNA. Germline assignment: CDR1 MNHEY and CDR2 SVGAGI. The CDR3 runs to 17 residues.

The chain joins TRBV11-2 to TRBJ1-2; the D call from TCRdb, TRBD1, cannot be confirmed without DNA. CDR1 and CDR2 from the germline V gene are SGHAT and FQNNGV. There are 17 residues in the CDR3. CDR3 loop: CASSLGPGAVDPYGYTF.

The CDR3 loop reads CASSNFPQGDDNEQFF. The chain uses TRBV21-1 and TRBJ2-1; the D call of TRBD1 rests on TCRdb alone, since no DNA is present to check it. TRBV21-1 is a documented pseudogene. The CDR3 has 16 amino acids.

The J gene is TRBJ2-7, the V gene TRBV3-1. CDR1 and CDR2 (germline): LGHDT, YNNKEL (reference sequence). This CDR3 is built from 13 residues. The CDR3 protein is CASSQSLGYEQYF.